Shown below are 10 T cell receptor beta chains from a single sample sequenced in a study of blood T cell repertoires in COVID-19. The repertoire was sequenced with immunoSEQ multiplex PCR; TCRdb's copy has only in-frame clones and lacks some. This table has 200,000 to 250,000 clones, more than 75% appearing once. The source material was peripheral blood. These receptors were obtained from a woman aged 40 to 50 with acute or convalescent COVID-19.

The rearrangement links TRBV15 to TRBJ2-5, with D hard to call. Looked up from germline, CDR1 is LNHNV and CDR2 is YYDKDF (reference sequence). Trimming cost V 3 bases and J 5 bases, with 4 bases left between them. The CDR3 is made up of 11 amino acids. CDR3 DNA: TGTGCCACCAGCAGTATGGAGACCCAGTACTTC. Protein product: CATSSMETQYF. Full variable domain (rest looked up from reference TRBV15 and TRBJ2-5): DAMVIQNPRYQVTQFGKPVTLSCSQTLNHNVMYWYQQKSSQAPKLLFHYYDKDFNNEADTPDNFQSRRPNTSFCFLDIRSPGLGDTAMYLCATSSMETQYFGPGTRLLVL.

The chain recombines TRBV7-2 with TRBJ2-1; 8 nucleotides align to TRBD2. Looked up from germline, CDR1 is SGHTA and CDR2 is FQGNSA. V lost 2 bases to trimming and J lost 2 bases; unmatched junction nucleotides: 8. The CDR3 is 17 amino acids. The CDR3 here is CASSLRGTRSPYNEQFF. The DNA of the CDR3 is TGTGCCAGCAGCTTACGGGGGACTAGAAGCCCCTACAATGAGCAGTTCTTC.

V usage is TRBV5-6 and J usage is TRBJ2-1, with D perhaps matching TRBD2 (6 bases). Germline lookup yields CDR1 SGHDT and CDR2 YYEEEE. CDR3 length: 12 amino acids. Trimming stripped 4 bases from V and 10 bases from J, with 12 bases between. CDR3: CASSLTSLEQFF. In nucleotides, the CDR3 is TGTGCCAGCAGCCTTACTAGCCTCGAGCAGTTCTTC.

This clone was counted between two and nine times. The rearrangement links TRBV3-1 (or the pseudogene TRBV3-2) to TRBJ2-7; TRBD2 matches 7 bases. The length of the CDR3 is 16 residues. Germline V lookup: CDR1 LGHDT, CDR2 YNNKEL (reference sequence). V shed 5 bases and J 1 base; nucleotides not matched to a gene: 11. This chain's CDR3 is CASSNGLSGVSYEQYF. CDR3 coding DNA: TGTGCCAGCAGCAATGGGTTGAGCGGGGTTTCCTACGAGCAGTACTTC.

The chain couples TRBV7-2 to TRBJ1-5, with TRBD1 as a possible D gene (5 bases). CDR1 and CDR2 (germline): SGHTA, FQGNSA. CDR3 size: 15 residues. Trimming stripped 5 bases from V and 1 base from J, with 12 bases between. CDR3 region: CASSLGQGSNQPQHF. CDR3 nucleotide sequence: TGTGCCAGCAGCCTGGGGCAAGGGAGCAATCAGCCCCAGCATTTT.

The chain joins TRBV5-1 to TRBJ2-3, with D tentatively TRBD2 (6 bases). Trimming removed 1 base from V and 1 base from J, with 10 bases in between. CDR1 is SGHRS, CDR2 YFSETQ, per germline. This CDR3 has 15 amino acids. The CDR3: CASSLREKGTDTQYF. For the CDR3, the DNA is TGCGCCAGCAGCTTGCGGGAGAAAGGCACAGATACGCAGTATTTT.

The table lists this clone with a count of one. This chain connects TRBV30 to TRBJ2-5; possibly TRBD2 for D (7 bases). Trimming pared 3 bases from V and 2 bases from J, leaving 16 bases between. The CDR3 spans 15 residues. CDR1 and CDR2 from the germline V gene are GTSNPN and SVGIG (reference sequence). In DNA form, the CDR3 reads TGTGCCTGGAGCCCAGGGGCGGGAGCACAAGAGACCCAGTACTTC. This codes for CAWSPGAGAQETQYF.

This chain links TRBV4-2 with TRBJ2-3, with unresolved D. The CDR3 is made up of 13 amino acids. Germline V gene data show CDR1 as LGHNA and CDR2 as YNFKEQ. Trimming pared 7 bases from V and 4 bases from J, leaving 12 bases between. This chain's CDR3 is CASTNGGADTQYF. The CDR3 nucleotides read TGTGCCAGCACCAATGGCGGAGCAGATACGCAGTATTTT.

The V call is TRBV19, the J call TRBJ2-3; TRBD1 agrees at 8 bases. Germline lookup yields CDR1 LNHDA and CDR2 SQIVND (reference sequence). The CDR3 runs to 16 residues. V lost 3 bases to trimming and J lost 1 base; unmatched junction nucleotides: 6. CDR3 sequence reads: CASSIGTGGGTDTQYF. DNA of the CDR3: TGTGCCAGTAGTATCGGGACAGGTGGGGGCACAGATACGCAGTATTTT.

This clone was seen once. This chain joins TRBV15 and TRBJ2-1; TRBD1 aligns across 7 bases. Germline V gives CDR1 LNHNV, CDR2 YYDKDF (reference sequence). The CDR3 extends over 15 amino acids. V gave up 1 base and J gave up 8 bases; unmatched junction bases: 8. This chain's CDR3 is CATSRGQGAGDEQFF. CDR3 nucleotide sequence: TGTGCCACCAGCAGAGGACAGGGAGCCGGGGATGAGCAGTTCTTC.